Listed below are T cell receptor beta chains from one sample, sequenced in a study of cytomegalovirus exposure and HLA in healthy donors. Produced via immunoSEQ multiplex PCR; TCRdb's table is partial and in-frame only. Of approximately 61,000 clones in the sample, roughly two thirds were seen once. The sequencing input was PBMCs. The source of these receptors is a woman in her 50s in good health and CMV-seronegative. Each CDR3 is given with its conserved first and last residue.

>TRBV9|16
CASSVLGTSGTPEQFF
>TRBV7-6|15
CASSFQLAGVNEQFF
>TRBV6-6|14
CASRVQGNGEKLFF
>TRBV4-1|13
CASSHGGNTEAFF
>TRBV5-4|13
CASSKGQNTEAFF
>TRBV5-5|12
CASSLYTDTQYF
>TRBV5-8|16
CASSLGGLAAQETQYF
>TRBV9|15
CASSIQGAVEDTQYF
>TRBV28|13
CASSPDRVGGYTF
>TRBV11-3|14
CASSSGLAWNEQFF
>TRBV6-5|12
CASGGGGNTIYF
>TRBV25-1|15
CASSESSGATDTQYF
>TRBV7-6|15
CASSLLQGGTGELFF
>TRBV29-1|12
CSVVQGDQPQHF
>TRBV20-1|10
CSARAQGGTF
>TRBV5-1|15
CASSTASGTTYEQYF
>TRBV5-1|14
CASSPQGADGGYTF
>TRBV4-3|15
CASSQEGAGQTGYTF
>TRBV4-3|15
CASSPTWTVSSEQYF
>TRBV5-1|15
CASSSGGGADEKLFF
>TRBV6-5|16
CASSYSVTSGSREQYF
>TRBV9|14
CASSPGQGSNEQFF
>TRBV28|14
CASSSAGGSHGYTF
>TRBV28|13
CASSLQGANEQFF
>TRBV5-1|13
CASTQQGGDTQYF
>TRBV28|13
CASSLILGNTIYF
>TRBV5-1|16
CASSLVSTGLGYEQYF
>TRBV6-5|15
CASSYQGGGFYGYTF
>TRBV5-4|16
CASSLGGTRRNYGYTF
>TRBV19|15
CASSALGTGGDEQYF
>TRBV9|16
CASSVDSGREQETQYF
>TRBV5-6|13
CASSLSGVETQYF
>TRBV30|18
CAWSRLRTASSGANVLTF
>TRBV28|16
CASSLLGLAGGETQYF
>TRBV9|12
CASSVATGEQYF
>TRBV18|16
CASSPQPDQGTDTQYF
>TRBV7-3|14
CASSSGQVPDTQYF
>TRBV5-1|13
CASSLGENYEQYF
>TRBV27|13
CASSARPGGEQYF
>TRBV5-1|16
CASSLGLAGGIDEQFF
>TRBV12-2|15
CASRPRTSGSNEQYF
>TRBV15|17
CATGLAGGRAGYNEQFF
>TRBV11-3|13
CASSPRTGVEQFF
>TRBV5-6|17
CASGSRQGAISGYGYTF
>TRBV19|14
CASSIGTRNTEAFF
>TRBV19|14
CASRNYRDSYEQYF
>TRBV2|13
CASTVSRGTEAFF
>TRBV29-1|14
CSVEPNRGADTQYF
>TRBV19|14
CASSITGVDTEAFF
>TRBV18|16
CASSTPPGTSGYEQYF
>TRBV19|14
CASSMYRSTDTQYF
>TRBV7-2|14
CASSPSSGIYEQYF
>TRBV9|18
CASSVALTWGQAATEAFF
>TRBV11-3|14
CASSLNVFGDEQYF
>TRBV6-6|14
CASSYSQGNTEAFF
>TRBV11-3|15
CASSSGTGSAYEQYF